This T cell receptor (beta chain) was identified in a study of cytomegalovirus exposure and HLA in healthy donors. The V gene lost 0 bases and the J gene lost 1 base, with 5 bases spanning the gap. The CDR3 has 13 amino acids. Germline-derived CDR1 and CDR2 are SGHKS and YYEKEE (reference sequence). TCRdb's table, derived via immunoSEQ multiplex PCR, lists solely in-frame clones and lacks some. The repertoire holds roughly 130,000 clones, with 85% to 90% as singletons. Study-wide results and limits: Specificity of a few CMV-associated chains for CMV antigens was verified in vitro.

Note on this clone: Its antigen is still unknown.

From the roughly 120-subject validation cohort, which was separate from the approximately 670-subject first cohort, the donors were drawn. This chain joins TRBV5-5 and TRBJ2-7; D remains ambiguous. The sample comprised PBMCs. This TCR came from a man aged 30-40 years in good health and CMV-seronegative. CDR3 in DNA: TGTGCCAGCAGCTTGGTTTCATCCTACGAGCAGTACTTC. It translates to CASSLVSSYEQYF.